This entry is about one T cell receptor beta chain. Its target is not known. This sample was included in a study of cytomegalovirus exposure and HLA in healthy donors. The study, taken as a whole, reports: An analysis that was carried out later associated 15,000 to 20,000 TCR beta sequences with HLA alleles at 0.05 false discovery rate. Reports state that TCR beta sequences accurately predicted most subjects' HLA-A and HLA-B alleles. A few chains tied to CMV proved CMV antigen-specific in vitro.

The primer mix had 60 Vbeta and 13 Jbeta primers. Data came from immunoSEQ multiplex PCR; TCRdb stores just in-frame clones and leaves some out. Seen here are roughly 180,000 clones, approximately 83% observed once, and the top ten hold roughly 8.8%. V lost 1 base, J lost 4 bases, and 1 base stayed unmatched. This CDR3 spans 14 amino acids. CDR1 is SGHVS and CDR2 is FNYEAQ in the germline V gene. The specimen was PBMCs. The receptor's source is a man aged 18 to 35 in good health and CMV-seropositive. The V and J genes are TRBV7-6 and TRBJ1-2; TRBD1 matches 9 bases. CDR3 region: CASSLETGGYGYTF. The CDR3 coding sequence is TGTGCCAGCAGCTTAGAGACAGGGGGCTATGGCTACACCTTC.